This T cell receptor (beta chain) is from a study of human T cells and chemical hapten exposure (dated by TCRdb to 2020 to 2023). With regard to the full study: The libraries were sequenced as a pool, and the TCR yield per sample differed mostly because of small variations in library volumes within the pool. The study tracked peripheral blood TCR repertoire changes in vivo during primary and secondary sensitization to the hapten diphenylcyclopropenone (DPC) in alopecia patients. Each blood RNA sample was used to sequence both TCR alpha and TCR beta chains.

V is clipped by 2 bases and J by 5 bases, and the sequence between their germline boundaries is 16 bases long. Taken from the germline V gene, the CDR1 and CDR2 loops are MNHNS and SASEGT. Inclusive of the bounding cysteine and phenylalanine, the CDR3 is 16 residues long. The only DNA kept is the CDR3, 48 bases in frame from the first base. The library relied on RACE. Sequencing took place on a NextSeq 500. During library preparation, unique molecular identifiers were attached to individual cDNA molecules so that TCRs could be counted in a quantitative, reproducible way. In the source study's methods: The median number of TCRs per sample was 95,638, ranging from roughly 20,000 to 700,000. The Decombinator software suite was used to annotate the V, J and CDR3 of the TCR reads. For the PS versus PT1 abundance plots, all samples were subsampled to the same number of TCRs (28,000). Expanded TCRs were defined as absent before sensitization and observed at least eight times at the 2-week time point. The public reads were quality trimmed at Q25 with fastp and then assembled into clones with MiXCR by TCRdb, keeping productive beta chains. Every entry covers one CDR3 protein and lists the most common genes and DNA from its rows. The V and J calls reflect TCRdb's pipeline rather than the authors' work. For this sample there are roughly 75,000 distinct CDR3 sequences; around 9.3% appear just once. The top ten clonotypes cover 1.5% to 2% of the sample.

Per the publication, the time point label means: healthy volunteer bleed at 6 weeks. Total RNA was isolated from unfractionated whole blood collected in Tempus Blood RNA tubes. About five healthy volunteers acted as controls for TCR sequencing and had blood drawn at day 0, 2 weeks and 6 weeks. This clonotype was counted a few times. Its antigen is still unknown. The record has no base qualities; no much larger clone is one base away. Results and caveats for the whole study, not just this receptor: After repeated subsampling, changes were observed in the strength of the expansion versus patch-test correlation and in the threshold at which the correlation became significant. No change with DPC sensitization was found in the number of TCRs above 1 in 1000 frequency, and no evidence of global repertoire structure alterations was found.

The sequence is built from TRBV6-1 and TRBJ1-5; matching of 6 bases hints at TRBD1 as the D gene. Sequenced material: whole blood. This TCR came from a female donor in good health. Some clones in this sample may be carry-over from other donors' samples. The CDR3 loop reads CASSESQLGGDQPQHF. The sequenced DNA is TGTGCCAGCAGTGAAAGCCAACTTGGGGGCGATCAGCCCCAGCATTTT.